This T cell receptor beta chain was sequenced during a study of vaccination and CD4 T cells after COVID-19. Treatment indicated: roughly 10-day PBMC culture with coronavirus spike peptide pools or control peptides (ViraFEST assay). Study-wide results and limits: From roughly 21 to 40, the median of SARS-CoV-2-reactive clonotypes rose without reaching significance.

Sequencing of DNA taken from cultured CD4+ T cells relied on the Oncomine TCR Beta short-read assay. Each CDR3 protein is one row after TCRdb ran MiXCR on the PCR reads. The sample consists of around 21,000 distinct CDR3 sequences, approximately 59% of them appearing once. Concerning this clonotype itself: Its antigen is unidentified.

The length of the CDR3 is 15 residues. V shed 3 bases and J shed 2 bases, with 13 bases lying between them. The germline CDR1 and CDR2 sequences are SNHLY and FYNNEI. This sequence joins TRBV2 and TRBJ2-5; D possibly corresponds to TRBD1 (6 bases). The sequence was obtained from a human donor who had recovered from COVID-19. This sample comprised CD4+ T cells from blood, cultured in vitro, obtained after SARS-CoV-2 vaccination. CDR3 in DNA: TGTGCCAGCAGTGAGCAGGGGCGACGGCAAGAGACCCAGTACTTC. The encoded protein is CASSEQGRRQETQYF.